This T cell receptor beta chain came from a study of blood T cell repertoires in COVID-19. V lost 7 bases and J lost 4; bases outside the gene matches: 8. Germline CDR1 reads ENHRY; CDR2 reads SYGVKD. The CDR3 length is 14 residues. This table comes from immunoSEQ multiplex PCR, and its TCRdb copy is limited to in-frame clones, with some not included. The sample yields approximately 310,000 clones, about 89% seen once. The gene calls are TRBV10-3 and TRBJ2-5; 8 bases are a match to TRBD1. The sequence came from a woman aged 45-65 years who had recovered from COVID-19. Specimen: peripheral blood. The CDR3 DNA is TGTGCCATCACCCGAGGACAGGGAACAGAGACCCAGTACTTC. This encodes CAITRGQGTETQYF.